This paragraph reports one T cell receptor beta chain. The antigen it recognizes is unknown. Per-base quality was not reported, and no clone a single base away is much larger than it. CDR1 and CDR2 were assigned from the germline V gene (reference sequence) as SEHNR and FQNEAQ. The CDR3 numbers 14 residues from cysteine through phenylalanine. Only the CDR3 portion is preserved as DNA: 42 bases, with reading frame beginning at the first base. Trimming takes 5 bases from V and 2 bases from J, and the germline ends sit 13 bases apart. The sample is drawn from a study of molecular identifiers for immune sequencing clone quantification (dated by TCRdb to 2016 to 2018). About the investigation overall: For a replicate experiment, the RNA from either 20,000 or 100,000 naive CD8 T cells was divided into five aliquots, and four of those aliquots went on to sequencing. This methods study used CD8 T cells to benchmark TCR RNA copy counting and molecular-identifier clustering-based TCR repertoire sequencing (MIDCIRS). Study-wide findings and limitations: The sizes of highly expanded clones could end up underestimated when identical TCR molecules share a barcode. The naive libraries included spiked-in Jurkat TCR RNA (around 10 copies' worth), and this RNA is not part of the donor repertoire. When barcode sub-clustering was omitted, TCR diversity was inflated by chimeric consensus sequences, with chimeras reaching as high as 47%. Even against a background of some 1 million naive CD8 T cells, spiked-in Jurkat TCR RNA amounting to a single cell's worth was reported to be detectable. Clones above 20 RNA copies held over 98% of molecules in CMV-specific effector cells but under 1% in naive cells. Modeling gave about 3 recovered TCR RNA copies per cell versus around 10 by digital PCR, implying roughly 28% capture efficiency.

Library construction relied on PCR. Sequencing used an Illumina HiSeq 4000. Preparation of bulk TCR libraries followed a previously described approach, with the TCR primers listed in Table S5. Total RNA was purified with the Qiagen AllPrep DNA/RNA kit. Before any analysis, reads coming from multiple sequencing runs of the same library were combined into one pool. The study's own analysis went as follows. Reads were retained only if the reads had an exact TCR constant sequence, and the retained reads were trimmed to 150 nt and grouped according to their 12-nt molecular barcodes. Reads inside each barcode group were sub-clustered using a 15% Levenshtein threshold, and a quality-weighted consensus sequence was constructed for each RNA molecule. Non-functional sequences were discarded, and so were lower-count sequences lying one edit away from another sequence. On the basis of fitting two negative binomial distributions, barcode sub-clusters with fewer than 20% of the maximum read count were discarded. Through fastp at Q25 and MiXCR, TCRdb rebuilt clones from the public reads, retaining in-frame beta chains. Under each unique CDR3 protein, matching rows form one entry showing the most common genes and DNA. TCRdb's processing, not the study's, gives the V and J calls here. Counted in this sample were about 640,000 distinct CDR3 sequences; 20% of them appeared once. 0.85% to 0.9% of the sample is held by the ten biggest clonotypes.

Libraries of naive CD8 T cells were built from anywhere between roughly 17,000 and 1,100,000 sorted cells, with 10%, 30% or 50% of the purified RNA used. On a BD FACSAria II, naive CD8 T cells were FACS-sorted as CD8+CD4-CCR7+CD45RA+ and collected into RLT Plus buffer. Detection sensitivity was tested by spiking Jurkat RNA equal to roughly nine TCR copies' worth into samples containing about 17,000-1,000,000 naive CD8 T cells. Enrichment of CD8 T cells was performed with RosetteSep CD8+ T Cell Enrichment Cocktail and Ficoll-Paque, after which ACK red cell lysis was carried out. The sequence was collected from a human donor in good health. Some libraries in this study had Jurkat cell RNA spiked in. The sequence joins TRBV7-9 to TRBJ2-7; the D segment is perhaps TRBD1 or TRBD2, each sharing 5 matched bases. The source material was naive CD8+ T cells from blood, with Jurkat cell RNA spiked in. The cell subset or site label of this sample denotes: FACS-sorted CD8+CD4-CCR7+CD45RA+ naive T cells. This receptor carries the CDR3 CASSPRGRTYEQYF. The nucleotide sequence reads TGTGCCAGCAGCCCCCGGGGCCGCACCTACGAGCAGTACTTC.